This section outlines one TCR beta chain sequence together with its context. What it recognizes is unknown. The data stem from a study of shared clonotypes between healthy human individuals. Overall study results and limits: Clonotype sharing among donors was thought likely to change with sequencing depth. Rarefaction gave evidence that sorted-subset sequencing remained incomplete despite large depth.

Per the study methods: ImmunoSEQ output held junction-only sequences without quality scores, so filtering differed. Produced via immunoSEQ multiplex PCR; TCRdb's table is partial and in-frame only. V, J and clone size were drawn from that table, and D and trimming were deduced from the DNA. This table holds about 330,000 clones, 74% found once. Germline CDR1 is SGHRS and CDR2 is YFSETQ. This CDR3 has 14 amino acids. V gave up 0 bases and J gave up 1 base, with 7 bases separating them. The authors divided CD4+ cells into CD45RA+ naive and CD45RA-negative memory subsets. Sequencing was carried out using memory CD4+ T cells sorted from blood. Noted subset: CD45RA-negative fraction. The V and J genes are TRBV5-1 and TRBJ1-1; the D is unclear. This receptor was taken from a man aged 25 to 40 in good health. CDR3 nucleotide sequence: TGCGCCAGCAGCTTGGGAAGGGCGAACACTGAAGCTTTCTTT. It specifies CASSLGRANTEAFF.